This TCR beta chain was sequenced in a study of cytomegalovirus exposure and HLA in healthy donors. PCR used 60 Vbeta primers and 13 Jbeta primers. Repertoires were generated with immunoSEQ multiplex PCR, while TCRdb's copy carries only in-frame clones and drops some. The sample records approximately 120,000 clones, around 73% being singletons. This clone was found once. Sample: PBMCs. The sequence came from a man in his fifties or sixties in good health and CMV-seronegative.

CDR3 sequence reads: CASSYGMGGSHEQYF. CDR3 bases: TGTGCCAGCAGCTACGGGATGGGCGGGAGTCACGAGCAGTACTTC. The chain is built from TRBV7-9 and TRBJ2-7, with 7 nucleotides matching TRBD2. Trimming took 4 bases from V and 5 from J; bases not matched to a gene: 11. This CDR3 region has 15 residues. Germline-derived CDR1 and CDR2 are SEHNR and FQNEAQ (reference sequence).